Following are 24 T cell receptor beta chains from one sample sequenced in a study of T cells in Graves' hyperthyroidism and ophthalmopathy. TCR beta CDR3 region amplification was performed from RNA transcripts. The primer set for the first-round RT-PCR of the TCR CDR3 was HTBI. Each CDR3 protein is one row after TCRdb ran MiXCR on the multiplex PCR reads. This sample has 250,000 to 300,000 distinct CDR3 sequences, with 15% to 20% found just once. Sequenced input: blood. All receptors derive from an older woman with Graves' ophthalmopathy.

The chain links TRBV11-2 to TRBJ1-1; D unresolved. This CDR3 comprises 15 residues. From germline, CDR1 is SGHAT and CDR2 FQNNGV. Between the trimmed V and J ends, which lost 1 base and 7 bases, there was a span of 16 bases. DNA for the CDR3: TGTGCCAGCAGCTTAGTGGGCAGGATAACTTTTGAAGCTTTCTTT. This codes for CASSLVGRITFEAFF.

This clonotype was found many times. This chain links TRBV7-2 with TRBJ2-5; 13 bases are shared with TRBD2. The CDR3 consists of 16 residues. The germline gives CDR1 SGHTA, CDR2 FQGNSA. Losses at the gene ends were 5 bases for V and 4 bases for J; bases not matched to a gene: 7. The DNA for the CDR3 is TGTGCCAGCAGCCCACTAGCGGGGGGGCTAAGAGAGACCCAGTACTTC. This sequence encodes CASSPLAGGLRETQYF.

The chain joins TRBV7-2 to TRBJ2-2; D not resolved. Trimming removed 2 bases from V and 0 bases from J, with 13 bases in between. Germline values: CDR1 SGHTA, CDR2 FQGNSA. This CDR3 is built from 17 residues. The chain's CDR3 is CASSLFGPVTNTGELFF. CDR3 coding DNA: TGTGCCAGCAGCTTATTTGGGCCGGTGACGAACACCGGGGAGCTGTTTTTT.

As regards this clonotype: A much larger clone differs by one base, so this may be a read error. The chain combines TRBV29-1 with TRBJ2-7; 8 bases align to TRBD2. The CDR3 is 17 residues long. Germline V CDR1 and CDR2: SQVTM, ANQGSEA. The CDR3 is CSVEGVAGSGISSEQYF. The CDR3 DNA is TGCAGCGTTGAGGGTGTAGCGGGAAGCGGAATCTCCTCCGAGCAGTACTTC.

This clonotype was seen only a few times. CDR3 sequence: CASSATSGTGKGYTF. The CDR3 DNA reads as TGTGCCAGCAGTGCCACGTCCGGGACAGGGAAAGGCTACACCTTC. V usage is TRBV6-4 and J usage is TRBJ1-2, with TRBD1 matching over 9 bases. Germline values: CDR1 MRHNA, CDR2 SNTAGT. This CDR3 comprises 15 residues. Trimming removed 4 bases from V and 8 bases from J; junction bases left unmatched: 11.

This clonotype showed up just once. The V gene is TRBV7-9, the J gene TRBJ2-3, with 11 bases aligning to TRBD1. Per the germline V gene, CDR1 is SEHNR and CDR2 is FQNEAQ (reference sequence). The CDR3 contains 20 residues. V was pared by 5 bases and J by 1 base, with 17 bases of the junction left unmatched. The CDR3 nucleotides read TGTGCCAGCAGCCCGGGACAGGGGGACACCGGGGGAGGGGGCACAGATACGCAGTATTTT. Protein product: CASSPGQGDTGGGGTDTQYF. Looking up the rest from reference TRBV7-9 and TRBJ2-3 gives the full variable domain: DTGVSQNPRHKITKRGQNVTFRCDPISEHNRLYWYRQTLGQGPEFLTYFQNEAQLEKSRLLSDRFSAERPKGSFSTLEIQRTEQGDSAMYLCASSPGQGDTGGGGTDTQYFGPGTRLTVL.

This clonotype was counted ten times or more. CDR3 sequence: CASSSWETNEKLFF. The CDR3, as DNA: TGCGCCAGCAGCTCCTGGGAGACTAATGAAAAACTGTTTTTT. V is TRBV5-1 and J is TRBJ1-4; no reliable D call. CDR3 length equals 14 residues. CDR1 is SGHRS and CDR2 is YFSETQ in the germline V gene. Trimming stripped 3 bases from V and 2 bases from J, with 8 bases between.

The sample holds many counts of this clonotype. The genes are TRBV6-2 or TRBV6-3 and TRBJ2-7, with TRBD2 matching over 7 bases. The CDR3 runs to 14 residues. Trimming removed 7 bases from V and 2 bases from J; junction bases left unmatched: 8. Per the germline V gene, CDR1 is MNHEY and CDR2 is SVGEGT. The CDR3 nucleotides are TGTGCCAGCATCCGACTAGCCGGGGCCTACGAGCAGTACTTC. Translated: CASIRLAGAYEQYF.

Note on this clonotype: Since no conserved phenylalanine or tryptophan closes the CDR3, a read error is the likely cause. The V gene is TRBV4-3, the J gene TRBJ1-1; D gene unclear. The CDR3 consists of 13 residues. Trimming left V 1 base short and J 6 bases short, with 9 bases between. Germline V lookup: CDR1 LGHNA, CDR2 YSLEER. CDR3 region: CASSQAGRAEAFL. CDR3 DNA: TGCGCCAGCAGCCAAGCCGGGAGAGCTGAAGCTTTCCTT.

The sample holds many counts of this clonotype. The chain has TRBV7-9 and TRBJ2-7; 7 bases agree with TRBD1. CDR3 length: 14 residues. Germline CDR1 reads SEHNR; CDR2 reads FQNEAQ (reference sequence). V lost 5 bases to trimming and J lost 2 bases; unmatched junction nucleotides: 6. The CDR3 reads CASSVRDRPYEQYF. DNA for the CDR3: TGTGCCAGCAGCGTCCGGGACAGACCCTACGAGCAGTACTTC. Supplemented by reference TRBV7-9 and TRBJ2-7, the full variable domain reads DTGVSQNPRHKITKRGQNVTFRCDPISEHNRLYWYRQTLGQGPEFLTYFQNEAQLEKSRLLSDRFSAERPKGSFSTLEIQRTEQGDSAMYLCASSVRDRPYEQYFGPGTRLTVT.

The rearrangement joins TRBV3-1 to TRBJ1-1, with D tentatively TRBD1 (6 bases). This CDR3 region has 16 residues. Germline values: CDR1 LGHDT, CDR2 YNNKEL (reference sequence). The V gene lost 4 bases and the J gene lost 5 bases, with 20 bases spanning the gap. CDR3 sequence reads: CASSPRGRGATTEAFF. Here the CDR3 DNA reads TGTGCCAGCAGCCCCCGAGGCAGGGGAGCTACGACTGAAGCTTTCTTT.

This clonotype was observed many times. The V and J genes are TRBV20-1 and TRBJ2-7; the D is unclear. The CDR3 has 14 residues. V lost 1 base, J lost 5 bases, and 15 bases lay in between. Germline V lookup: CDR1 DFQATT, CDR2 SNEGSKA (reference sequence). Here the CDR3 DNA reads TGCAGTGCTAGAGGTGTGGTTCGTTGGAACGAGCAGTACTTC. Its translation: CSARGVVRWNEQYF.

This clonotype has at least ten counts. CDR3: CASSQDHRGGAEAFF. CDR3 DNA sequence: TGTGCCAGCAGCCAAGATCACAGGGGAGGCGCTGAAGCTTTCTTT. The chain has TRBV3-1 and TRBJ1-1; the match to TRBD1 covers 7 bases. J was trimmed by 6 bases and V by 0 bases; bases with no gene match: 7. Looked up from germline, CDR1 is LGHDT and CDR2 is YNNKEL (reference sequence). The CDR3 length is 15 residues.

Many counts were recorded for this clonotype. This chain joins TRBV7-9 and TRBJ1-5, with no clear D. This CDR3 has 12 residues. V was shortened by 6 bases and J by 7 bases, with 10 bases between the two germline ends. The V gene's germline CDR1 is SEHNR and CDR2 FQNEAQ (reference sequence). In DNA, the CDR3 is TGTGCCAGCAGAAACAGCGGACAGCCCCAGCATTTT. The encoded protein is CASRNSGQPQHF.

This clonotype has only a few counts. The J gene is TRBJ1-4, the V gene TRBV14; perhaps TRBD1 as D (5 bases). The germline V gene encodes CDR1 SGHDN and CDR2 FVKESK. The CDR3 contains 13 residues. The V end was cut by 4 bases, the J end by 7 bases, with 10 bases between. The CDR3 sequence is CASSRGRGEKLFF. The CDR3 nucleotides are TGTGCCAGCAGCCGGGGGAGGGGTGAAAAACTGTTTTTT.

This clonotype was counted at least ten times. The V gene is TRBV5-1, the J gene TRBJ2-1; 7 positions match TRBD1. CDR1 is SGHRS, CDR2 YFSETQ, per germline. With V trimmed by 4 bases and J by 7 bases, 8 bases remained unmatched. This CDR3 comprises 14 residues. The CDR3 DNA follows: TGCGCCAGCAGCGAACAGGGGAGTAGTAATGAGCAGTTCTTC. Amino acids: CASSEQGSSNEQFF.

In this sample, this clonotype turned up many times. V usage is TRBV5-1 and J usage is TRBJ2-6; 8 positions agree with TRBD1. The V gene end was trimmed by 3 bases and the J gene end by 5 bases; junction bases not matched to a gene: 4. CDR3 length: 15 residues. The germline gives CDR1 SGHRS, CDR2 YFSETQ. The DNA for the CDR3 is TGCGCCAGCAGCTCAGGGGGCCGGAGGGCCAACGTCCTGACTTTC. The encoded protein is CASSSGGRRANVLTF.

This clonotype came up a few times. The rearrangement links TRBV6-2 or TRBV6-3 to TRBJ1-5; D call uncertain. The CDR3 has 13 amino acids. V lost 1 base, J lost 9 bases, and 10 bases lay in between. From germline, CDR1 is MNHEY and CDR2 SVGEGT. The CDR3 region is CASSYFQFAPQHF. The DNA for the CDR3 is TGTGCCAGCAGTTACTTTCAGTTTGCGCCCCAGCATTTT.

The chain couples TRBV28 to TRBJ1-1, with D tentatively TRBD1 (5 bases). V lost 6 bases to trimming and J lost 10 bases, with 12 bases between them. The length of the CDR3 is 11 residues. Germline V lookup: CDR1 MDHEN, CDR2 SYDVKM. The CDR3 DNA reads TGTGCCAGCAGCCGGGACTTGGGAGCTTTCTTT. This encodes CASSRDLGAFF. Using reference TRBV28 and TRBJ1-1 for the parts outside the CDR3, the full variable domain is DVKVTQSSRYLVKRTGEKVFLECVQDMDHENMFWYRQDPGLGLRLIYFSYDVKMKEKGDIPEGYSVSREKKERFSLILESASTNQTSMYLCASSRDLGAFFGQGTRLTVV.

Concerning this clonotype: Germline and junction disagree at one end, which may indicate a read error. The CDR3 region is CAISEIRDAGREAQYF. In DNA form, the CDR3 reads TGTGCCATCAGTGAGATCCGGGACGCCGGTAGAGAGGCCCAGTACTTC. The chain links TRBV10-3 to TRBJ2-5; D possibly uses TRBD1 or TRBD2 (5 bases each). This CDR3 is built from 16 residues. Germline loops: CDR1 ENHRY, CDR2 SYGVKD.

This clonotype was seen many times. The chain employs TRBV3-1 and TRBJ2-5; D possibly uses TRBD1 or TRBD2 (5 bases each). V was shortened by 1 base and J by 4 bases, with 10 bases between the two germline ends. Per the germline V gene, CDR1 is LGHDT and CDR2 is YNNKEL (reference sequence). The CDR3 extends over 14 amino acids. CDR3 residues: CASSQARGGETQYF. CDR3 DNA sequence: TGTGCCAGCAGCCAAGCCCGGGGCGGAGAGACCCAGTACTTC.

This clonotype was seen at least ten times. This chain connects TRBV7-9 to TRBJ2-7, with TRBD1 matching over 7 bases. Germline V CDR1 and CDR2: SEHNR, FQNEAQ (reference sequence). Germline trimming cut 4 bases from V and 0 bases from J; bases unmatched to any gene: 6. This CDR3 is built from 15 residues. CDR3 region: CASSSTWDSSYEQYF. CDR3 DNA sequence: TGTGCCAGCAGCTCAACCTGGGACAGCTCCTACGAGCAGTACTTC.

Of note for this clonotype: It may be a read error: a sequence one base away is much more abundant. V and J are TRBV7-9 and TRBJ2-1; 9 bases line up with TRBD1. The ends lost 4 bases at V and 10 bases at J; junction bases unmatched: 11. The CDR3 is made up of 15 amino acids. Germline lookup yields CDR1 SEHNR and CDR2 FQNEAQ (reference sequence). Here the CDR3 DNA reads TGTGCCAGCAGCTCCCGACAGGGGGGTCTGAACGAGCAGTTCTTC. It codes for CASSSRQGGLNEQFF.

This clonotype was recorded at least ten times. The V and J genes are TRBV5-1 and TRBJ1-1, with D perhaps TRBD1 (6 bases). V was cut by 4 bases and J by 1 base, with 14 bases left in between. Germline lookup yields CDR1 SGHRS and CDR2 YFSETQ. The CDR3 is made up of 15 amino acids. Here the CDR3 DNA reads TGCGCCAGCAGCATTGGAGGGACATCGAACACTGAAGCTTTCTTT. Translated, it gives CASSIGGTSNTEAFF.